The sequence of this TCR beta chain was determined in a study of T cells in Graves' hyperthyroidism and ophthalmopathy. Study-wide results and limits: The model made its ophthalmopathy prediction, and onset followed a median around 6.5 months later.

The study defined stable Graves' hyperthyroidism as no ophthalmopathy progression within 18 months. Used for diagnoses were clinical symptoms, serum thyroxine and TRAb, thyroid ultrasound and orbital computed tomography. Fresh peripheral blood, approximately 9.6 ml, yielded the PBMCs. Researchers amplified the TCR beta CDR3 regions from RNA transcripts. RT-PCR in the first round (using the HTBI primer set) targeted the TCR CDR3. MiXCR, run by TCRdb on the multiplex PCR reads, gives a single entry per CDR3 protein. This table holds some 300,000 distinct CDR3 sequences, roughly 15% found once. V shed 0 bases and J shed 5 bases, with 14 bases lying between them. Germline CDR1 reads MNHEY; CDR2 reads SVGAGI. The CDR3 covers 17 residues. On this clonotype: The target antigen is unknown.

Sequencing was carried out using blood. The receptor comes from a woman in her thirties or forties with Graves' hyperthyroidism. J is TRBJ1-6 and V is TRBV6-5, with D unresolved. The CDR3 loop reads CASSYSITGSNNSPLHF. The CDR3 region has the DNA TGTGCCAGCAGTTACTCGATTACTGGGTCCAATAATTCACCCCTCCACTTT.